This T cell receptor (beta chain) came from a study of T-cell reconstitution after alpha-beta-depleted transplantation in children. Study-wide results and limits: Alpha-beta T cells present about two months after transplant were reported to originate from several hundred expanded graft clones. Newly produced T cells mostly accounted for T-cell counts and diversity one year post-transplant.

The CDR3 extends over 14 amino acids. Germline CDR1 reads SGHVS; CDR2 reads FNYEAQ. Remarks on this clonotype: Its antigen is undetermined. One junction end does not reproduce the germline sequence, and a read error may be involved.

This sample's TCRbeta library carried unique molecular identifier barcodes. Via MiXCR, TCRdb re-called the PCR reads, giving one row per CDR3 protein. Among almost 500,000 distinct CDR3 sequences listed, about 10% were seen once. The source was PBMCs, collected before TCRalphabeta/CD19-depleted stem cell transplant. The chain carries TRBV7-6 and TRBJ1-3; D is perhaps TRBD1 (5 bases). The receptor was derived from a child under 10 years old with inherited bone marrow failure, due to receive a stem cell transplant. CDR3 loop: CASSLGGSGNTMYF. The CDR3 DNA sequence: TGTGCCAGCAGCTTAGGGGGGTCTGGAAACACCATGTATTTT.